The 19 T cell receptor beta chains below were found in one sample sequenced in a study of control samples from healthy donors and cancer patients. Assay used: immunoSEQ multiplex PCR; TCRdb lists only in-frame clones, some missing. The table has approximately 180,000 clones, 91% seen once. Sample: blood. The receptors derive from a woman in her thirties or forties in good health.

The CDR3 sequence is CASSPRRGEQYF. CDR3 bases: TGTGCCAGCAGCCCCCGCAGAGGCGAGCAGTACTTC. V usage is TRBV5-4 and J usage is TRBJ2-7; D is uncertain. The V gene lost 4 bases and the J gene lost 6 bases, with 11 bases spanning the gap. The CDR3 has 12 amino acids. CDR1 SGHNT and CDR2 YYREEE come from the germline V gene (reference sequence).

The CDR3 protein is CASSQATLAGGLGETQYF. The DNA for the CDR3 is TGTGCCAGCAGCCAAGCCACACTAGCGGGGGGCCTGGGGGAGACCCAGTACTTC. The chain links TRBV4-2 to TRBJ2-5; 12 nucleotides agree with TRBD2. The CDR3 sequence is 18 residues long. Germline V gives CDR1 LGHNA, CDR2 YNFKEQ. Trimming removed 1 base from V and 5 bases from J; junction bases left unmatched: 11.

The chain couples TRBV15 to TRBJ2-6; D is uncertain. Germline loops: CDR1 LNHNV, CDR2 YYDKDF (reference sequence). This CDR3 region has 13 residues. V lost 2 bases to trimming and J lost 4 bases, with 3 bases between them. The CDR3 spells CATSRWGANVLTF. CDR3 DNA sequence: TGTGCCACCAGCAGATGGGGGGCCAACGTCCTGACTTTC.

This rearrangement joins TRBV27 to TRBJ2-7; 11 bases are shared with TRBD2. V lost 6 bases, J lost 3 bases, and 7 bases stayed unmatched. CDR3 length: 15 residues. Germline CDR1 MNHEY, CDR2 SMNVEV (reference sequence). The CDR3 reads CASSLAGGAYYEQYF. The CDR3 coding sequence is TGTGCCAGCAGCCTAGCGGGGGGAGCCTACTACGAGCAGTACTTC.

The chain couples TRBV6-5 to TRBJ1-6; 7 bases align to TRBD1. The CDR3 loop spans 11 amino acids. J was trimmed by 14 bases and V by 6 bases; bases with no gene match: 4. Looked up from germline, CDR1 is MNHEY and CDR2 is SVGAGI. CDR3 sequence: CASRAQGALHF. DNA of the CDR3: TGTGCCAGCAGAGCTCAGGGGGCCCTCCACTTT.

Written as DNA, the CDR3 is TGTGCTAGTGGTTTGTTTGGGAGGGCCGAAGGTGGCTACACCTTC. Translation: CASGLFGRAEGGYTF. The J gene is TRBJ1-2, the V gene TRBV12-5; D gene ambiguous. V was trimmed by 2 bases and J by 7 bases, leaving 17 bases between them. This CDR3 is built from 15 residues. Germline CDR1 is LGHNT and CDR2 is FRNRAP. Full variable domain (missing parts from reference TRBV12-5 and TRBJ1-2): DARVTQTPRHKVTEMGQEVTMRCQPILGHNTVFWYRQTMMQGLELLAYFRNRAPLDDSGMPKDRFSAEMPDATLATLKIQPSEPRDSAVYFCASGLFGRAEGGYTFGSGTRLTVV.

The chain links TRBV2 to TRBJ2-3; 10 bases are a match to TRBD2. V lost 5 bases and J lost 1; bases outside the gene matches: 3. From germline, CDR1 is SNHLY and CDR2 FYNNEI. CDR3 length: 15 residues. The CDR3 nucleotides read TGTGCCAGCAGTTCCCTAGCGGGGGGCACAGATACGCAGTATTTT. Protein: CASSSLAGGTDTQYF.

The rearrangement links TRBV5-1 to TRBJ2-1; 7 nucleotides match TRBD1. The CDR3 loop spans 15 amino acids. Germline assignment: CDR1 SGHRS and CDR2 YFSETQ. The V gene end was trimmed by 4 bases and the J gene end by 2 bases; junction bases not matched to a gene: 6. The CDR3 DNA follows: TGCGCCAGCAGCGACGGGACAGATACCTACAATGAGCAGTTCTTC. This encodes CASSDGTDTYNEQFF.

The V and J genes are TRBV21-1 and TRBJ2-1; TRBD1, the D gene given by the table, was not confirmed from the DNA. TRBV21-1 is a listed pseudogene. CDR3 length: 17 residues. The CDR3 loop is CASSTQTGTRPRCGQFF. In nucleotides, the CDR3 is TGTGCCAGCAGCACCCAAACCGGGACAAGACCCCGATGCGGGCAGTTCTTC.

The chain employs TRBV6-4 and TRBJ2-5; D gene uncertain. CDR1 is MRHNA, CDR2 SNTAGT, per germline. V lost 2 bases, J lost 9 bases, and 13 bases lay in between. CDR3 length: 13 residues. The CDR3, as DNA: TGTGCCAGCAGTGACACGCAAACTACGGCCCAGTACTTC. It is translated as CASSDTQTTAQYF.

The chain links TRBV7-6 to TRBJ1-4, with D tentatively TRBD1 (6 bases). The germline V gene has CDR1 SGHVS and CDR2 FNYEAQ. The CDR3 loop spans 16 amino acids. Trimming stripped 4 bases from V and 7 bases from J, with 19 bases between. The CDR3 DNA reads as TGTGCCAGCAGCTACCTGAGTGGGGGGCATAGTGAAAAACTGTTTTTT. Encoded protein: CASSYLSGGHSEKLFF.

The chain carries TRBV2 and TRBJ2-3; D call uncertain. CDR3 size: 14 residues. Trimming removed 10 bases at V and 0 bases at J, with 14 bases between. From germline, CDR1 is SNHLY and CDR2 FYNNEI. CDR3 region: CATKNDISTDTQYF. The CDR3 DNA sequence: TGTGCCACAAAAAATGACATTAGCACAGATACGCAGTATTTT.

This clone showed up just a few times. V usage is TRBV6-5 and J usage is TRBJ2-1; 8 bases agree with TRBD1. There are 14 residues in the CDR3. The V segment lost 6 bases and the J segment 3 bases; nucleotides outside the gene matches: 4. CDR1 is MNHEY and CDR2 is SVGAGI in the germline V gene. CDR3 sequence: CASRGDRNYNEQFF. CDR3 coding DNA: TGTGCCAGCAGGGGGGACAGGAACTACAATGAGCAGTTCTTC.

About this clone itself: Other DNA sequences in the sample encode the same CDR3. The chain joins TRBV7-9 to TRBJ1-3; maybe TRBD1 (6 bases). The CDR3 sequence is 15 residues long. Germline CDR1 is SEHNR and CDR2 is FQNEAQ (reference sequence). Between the trimmed V and J ends, which lost 3 bases and 4 bases, there was a span of 13 bases. The CDR3 loop is CASSFGGLRGNTIYF. The CDR3 nucleotides read TGTGCCAGCAGCTTCGGGGGGCTTAGAGGAAACACCATATATTTT.

V gene TRBV29-1 combines with J gene TRBJ2-3; 10 nucleotides line up with TRBD2. Germline trimming cut 6 bases from V and 6 bases from J; bases unmatched to any gene: 9. The CDR3 contains 14 residues. Germline loops: CDR1 SQVTM, CDR2 ANQGSEA. The CDR3 sequence is CSVSLAGVGDTQYF. In DNA form, the CDR3 reads TGCAGCGTGAGTCTAGCGGGGGTTGGGGATACGCAGTATTTT.

V and J are TRBV2 and TRBJ1-1; 8 nucleotides match TRBD1. V lost 3 bases, J lost 3 bases, and 3 bases stayed unmatched. This CDR3 has 14 amino acids. Germline values: CDR1 SNHLY, CDR2 FYNNEI. Written as DNA, the CDR3 is TGTGCCAGCAGTGACGACAGGGGATACACTGAAGCTTTCTTT. It encodes CASSDDRGYTEAFF.

The J gene is TRBJ2-5, the V gene TRBV6-5; D possibly corresponds to TRBD1 (6 bases). The CDR3 is made up of 14 amino acids. V was pared by 0 bases and J by 7 bases, with 12 bases between. CDR1 MNHEY and CDR2 SVGAGI come from the germline V gene. The CDR3 DNA sequence: TGTGCCAGCAGTTACTCGCTGCAAGGGGGGACCCAGTACTTC. The encoded protein is CASSYSLQGGTQYF.

The CDR3 DNA follows: TGTGCCAGCTCACTTACGACGGTCGGAGAGGGCTACACCTTC. Encoded protein: CASSLTTVGEGYTF. The chain joins TRBV18 to TRBJ1-2, with unresolved D. Trimming pared 4 bases from V and 8 bases from J, leaving 17 bases between. CDR3 length: 14 amino acids. The germline CDR1 and CDR2 sequences are KGHSH and LQKENI.

The rearrangement links TRBV4-2 to TRBJ1-2, with D perhaps TRBD1 (5 bases). The V end was cut by 4 bases, the J end by 6 bases, with 21 bases between. Germline CDR1 is LGHNA and CDR2 is YNFKEQ. The CDR3 totals 16 residues. CDR3 nucleotide sequence: TGTGCCAGCAGCCCCAGGGCAGGCCTCACATCAGATGGCTACACCTTC. Translated, it gives CASSPRAGLTSDGYTF.